The present TCR beta chain was sequenced within a study of cytomegalovirus exposure and HLA in healthy donors. Study in general: Clustering assigned approximately 79% of the approximately 430 genotyped donors to the Caucasian-associated ancestry cluster.

Germline loops: CDR1 MDHEN, CDR2 SYDVKM. The trim removed 2 bases at V and 12 bases at J, leaving 9 bases unmatched. This CDR3 contains 14 residues. In the case of this clone: Its matching antigen is unknown.

Amplification used 60 Vbeta primers and 13 Jbeta primers. Using immunoSEQ multiplex PCR, the repertoire was profiled, and TCRdb retains in-frame clones only, with some absent. The data contain approximately 150,000 clones, roughly 70% of them singletons. Study-level results: Associated with HLA alleles at 0.05 false discovery rate in a later analysis were around 15,000 TCR beta sequences. Relative to equally common others, HLA-associated TCR beta chains showed greater clonal expansion in a later analysis. Accounts indicate the classifier identified cytomegalovirus status with strong specificity and sensitivity.

The receptor comes from a male donor in good health and CMV-seronegative. This chain connects TRBV28 to TRBJ2-5; 10 nucleotides match TRBD1. Input material: PBMCs. CDR3 DNA: TGTGCCAGCAGTTTAAGGGGACAGGGGTCTGAGGAGTACTTC. Its translation is CASSLRGQGSEEYF.